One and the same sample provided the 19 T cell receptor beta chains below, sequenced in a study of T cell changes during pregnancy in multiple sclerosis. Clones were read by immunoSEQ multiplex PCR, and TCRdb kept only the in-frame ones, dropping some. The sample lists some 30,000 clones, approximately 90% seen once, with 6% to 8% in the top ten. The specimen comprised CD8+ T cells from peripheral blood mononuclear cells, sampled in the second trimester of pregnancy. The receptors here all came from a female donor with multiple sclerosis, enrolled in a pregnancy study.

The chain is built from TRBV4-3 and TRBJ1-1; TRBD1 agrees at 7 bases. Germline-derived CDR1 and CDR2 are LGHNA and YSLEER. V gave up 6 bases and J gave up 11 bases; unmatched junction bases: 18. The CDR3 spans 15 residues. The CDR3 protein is CASRSGTESLLEAFF. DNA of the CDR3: TGCGCCAGCAGGTCCGGGACAGAAAGCCTCCTAGAGGCTTTCTTT.

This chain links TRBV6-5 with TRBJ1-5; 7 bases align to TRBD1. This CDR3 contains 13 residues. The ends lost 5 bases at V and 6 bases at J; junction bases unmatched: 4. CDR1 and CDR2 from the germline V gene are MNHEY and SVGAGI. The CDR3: CASSIRGVQPQHF. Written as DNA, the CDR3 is TGTGCCAGCAGTATCAGGGGGGTTCAGCCCCAGCATTTT.

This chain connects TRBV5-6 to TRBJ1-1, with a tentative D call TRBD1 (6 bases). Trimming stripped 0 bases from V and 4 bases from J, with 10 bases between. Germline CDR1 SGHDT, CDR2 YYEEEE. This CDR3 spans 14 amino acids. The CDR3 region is CASSLGQAVTEAFF. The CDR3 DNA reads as TGTGCCAGCAGCTTGGGACAGGCGGTCACTGAAGCTTTCTTT.

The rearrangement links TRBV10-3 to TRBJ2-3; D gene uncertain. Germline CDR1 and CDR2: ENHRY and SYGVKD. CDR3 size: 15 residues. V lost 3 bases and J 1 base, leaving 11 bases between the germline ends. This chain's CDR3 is CAISDSDTGTDTQYF. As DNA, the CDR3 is TGTGCCATCAGTGACTCAGACACTGGCACAGATACGCAGTATTTT.

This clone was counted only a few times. The CDR3 loop is CASSEGPGTGSSEQYF. CDR3 DNA: TGTGCCAGCAGTGAGGGCCCCGGGACAGGGTCTTCCGAGCAGTACTTC. This chain links TRBV6-1 with TRBJ2-7; TRBD1 matches 9 bases. Germline V gene data show CDR1 as MNHNS and CDR2 as SASEGT. CDR3 length: 16 amino acids. Trimming at V came to 3 bases and at J to 6 bases, leaving 12 bases not matched to a gene.

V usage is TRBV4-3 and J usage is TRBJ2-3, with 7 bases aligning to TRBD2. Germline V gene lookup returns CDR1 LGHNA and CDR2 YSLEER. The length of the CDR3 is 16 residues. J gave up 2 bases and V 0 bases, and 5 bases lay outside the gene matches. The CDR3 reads CASSQEPAGNTDTQYF. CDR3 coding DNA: TGCGCCAGCAGCCAAGAGCCAGCGGGGAACACAGATACGCAGTATTTT.

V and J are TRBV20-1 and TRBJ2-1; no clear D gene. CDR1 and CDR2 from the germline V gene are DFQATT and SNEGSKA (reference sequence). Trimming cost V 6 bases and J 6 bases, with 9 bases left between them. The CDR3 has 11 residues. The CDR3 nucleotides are TGCAGTGCGAGCCCAAGCAATGAGCAGTTCTTC. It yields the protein CSASPSNEQFF.

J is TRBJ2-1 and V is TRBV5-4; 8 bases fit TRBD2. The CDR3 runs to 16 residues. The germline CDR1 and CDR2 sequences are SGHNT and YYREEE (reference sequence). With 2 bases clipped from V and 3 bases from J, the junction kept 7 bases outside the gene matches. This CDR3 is CASSFALAEIYNEQFF. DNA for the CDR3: TGTGCCAGCAGCTTCGCACTAGCGGAAATCTACAATGAGCAGTTCTTC.

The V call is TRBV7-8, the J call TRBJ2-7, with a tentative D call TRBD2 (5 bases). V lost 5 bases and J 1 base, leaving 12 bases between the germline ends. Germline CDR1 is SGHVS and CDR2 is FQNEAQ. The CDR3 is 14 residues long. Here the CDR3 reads CASSEGDLSYEQYF. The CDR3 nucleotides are TGTGCCAGCAGCGAGGGAGATTTATCCTACGAGCAGTACTTC. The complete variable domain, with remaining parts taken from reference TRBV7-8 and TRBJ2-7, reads GAGVSQSPRYKVAKRGQDVALRCDPISGHVSLFWYQQALGQGPEFLTYFQNEAQLDKSGLPSDRFFAERPEGSVSTLKIQRTQQEDSAVYLCASSEGDLSYEQYFGPGTRLTVT.

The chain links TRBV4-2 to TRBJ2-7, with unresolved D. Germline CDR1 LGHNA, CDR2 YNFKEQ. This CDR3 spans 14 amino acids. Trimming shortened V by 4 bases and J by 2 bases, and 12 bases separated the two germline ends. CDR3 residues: CASSPVLAAYEQYF. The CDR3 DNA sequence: TGTGCCAGCAGCCCCGTATTAGCCGCCTACGAGCAGTACTTC.

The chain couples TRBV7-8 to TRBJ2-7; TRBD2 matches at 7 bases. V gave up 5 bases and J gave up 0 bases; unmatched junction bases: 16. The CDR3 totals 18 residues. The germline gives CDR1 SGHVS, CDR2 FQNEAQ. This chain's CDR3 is CASSTYSARRELSYEQYF. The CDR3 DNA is TGTGCCAGCAGCACATATTCTGCGAGGCGGGAGCTCTCCTACGAGCAGTACTTC.

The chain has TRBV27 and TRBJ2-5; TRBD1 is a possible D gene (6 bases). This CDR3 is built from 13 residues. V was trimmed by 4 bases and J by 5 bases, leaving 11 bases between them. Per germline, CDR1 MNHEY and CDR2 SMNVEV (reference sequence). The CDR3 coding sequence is TGTGCCAGCAGTTGGGGGCAGGGGGAGACCCAGTACTTC. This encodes CASSWGQGETQYF.

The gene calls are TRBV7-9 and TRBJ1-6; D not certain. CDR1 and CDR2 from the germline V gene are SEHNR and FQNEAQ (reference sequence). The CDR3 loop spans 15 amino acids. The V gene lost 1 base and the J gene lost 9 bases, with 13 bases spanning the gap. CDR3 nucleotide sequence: TGTGCCAGCAGCTTAGGTGCGGAGGTTGTTTCACCCCTCCACTTT. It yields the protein CASSLGAEVVSPLHF.

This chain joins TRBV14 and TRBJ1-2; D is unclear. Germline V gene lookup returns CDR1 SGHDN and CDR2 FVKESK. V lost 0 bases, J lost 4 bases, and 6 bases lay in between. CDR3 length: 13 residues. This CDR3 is CASSQDGSYGYTF. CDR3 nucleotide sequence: TGTGCCAGCAGCCAAGATGGGAGCTATGGCTACACCTTC.

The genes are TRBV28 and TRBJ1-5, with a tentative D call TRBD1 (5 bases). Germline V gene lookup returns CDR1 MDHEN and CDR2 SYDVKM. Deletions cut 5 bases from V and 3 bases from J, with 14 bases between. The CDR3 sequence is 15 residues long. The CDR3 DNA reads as TGTGCCAGCAGTCCCGATGACAGCGACAATCAGCCCCAGCATTTT. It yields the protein CASSPDDSDNQPQHF.

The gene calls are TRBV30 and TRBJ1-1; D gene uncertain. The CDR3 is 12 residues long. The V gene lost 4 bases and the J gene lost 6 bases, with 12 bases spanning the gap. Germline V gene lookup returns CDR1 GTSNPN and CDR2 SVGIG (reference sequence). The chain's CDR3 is CAWNEVMAEAFF. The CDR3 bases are TGTGCCTGGAACGAGGTTATGGCTGAAGCTTTCTTT.

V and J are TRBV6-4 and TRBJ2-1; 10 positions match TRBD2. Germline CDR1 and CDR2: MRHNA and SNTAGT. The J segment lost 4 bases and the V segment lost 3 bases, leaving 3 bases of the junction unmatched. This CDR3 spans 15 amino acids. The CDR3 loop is CASSDSTSGYNEQFF. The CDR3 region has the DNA TGTGCCAGCAGTGATTCGACTAGCGGGTACAATGAGCAGTTCTTC.

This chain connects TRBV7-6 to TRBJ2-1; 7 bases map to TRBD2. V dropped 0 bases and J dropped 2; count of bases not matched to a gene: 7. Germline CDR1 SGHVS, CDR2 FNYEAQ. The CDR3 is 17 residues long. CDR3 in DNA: TGTGCCAGCAGCTTAGCGACCGGGAGGACGACCTACAATGAGCAGTTCTTC. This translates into CASSLATGRTTYNEQFF.

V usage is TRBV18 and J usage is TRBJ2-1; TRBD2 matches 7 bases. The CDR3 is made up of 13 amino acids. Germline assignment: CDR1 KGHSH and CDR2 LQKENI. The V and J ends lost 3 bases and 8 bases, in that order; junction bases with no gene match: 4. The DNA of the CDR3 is TGTGCCAGCTCACCGGGGAGCGGGGATGAGCAGTTCTTC. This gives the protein CASSPGSGDEQFF.